This T cell receptor beta chain emerged from a study of preoperative IRX-2 immunotherapy in early breast cancer. Documented treatment: preoperative locoregional IRX-2 cytokine immunotherapy. This phase Ib study tested locoregional IRX-2 cytokine immunotherapy given before surgery. TCRdb's table, derived via immunoSEQ multiplex PCR, lists solely in-frame clones and lacks some. The data contain 15,000 to 25,000 clones, around four fifths of them singletons. J lost 3 bases, V lost 0 bases, and 2 bases had no gene match. The CDR3 spans 16 residues. CDR1 and CDR2 (germline): KGHSH, LQKENI. This TCR came from a human donor with breast cancer. The source material was lymph node tissue, sampled after IRX-2 immunotherapy. J is TRBJ1-5 and V is TRBV18, with 10 bases that match TRBD1. In nucleotides, the CDR3 is TGTGCCAGCTCACCACCGGGACAGGGGCCCAATCAGCCCCAGCATTTT. Protein sequence: CASSPPGQGPNQPQHF.